This T cell receptor beta chain was profiled in a study of blood T cell repertoires in COVID-19 (dated by TCRdb to the early 2020s). Some background on the complete study: Collaborator samples came from the United States, Italy and Spain and covered acute and convalescent phases of COVID-19. Deeply sampled blood TCRbeta repertoires from subjects exposed to, actively infected with, or recovered from COVID-19 were included in the dataset. A freely available public database, intended as a resource for researchers studying the immune response to SARS-CoV-2, is where the repertoires were released. Samples were obtained from the ongoing ImmuneRACE study (first 160 participants) and from about 1,300 subjects provided by 6 global collaborators. Where available, HLA class I and class II types were obtained from metadata supplied by the sample provider rather than from assay-based typing. The material from the prospective study consisted of cDNA or gDNA derived from T cells, B-cell-depleted T cells, or PBMCs. Sample metadata almost always included a de-identified subject ID, COVID-19 status, age in years and sex. Study-level results and caveats: How much clinical and demographic metadata was included differed by source and by participant, and the metadata was provided uncurated.

TCRbeta CDR3 regions were amplified from genomic DNA using the immunoSEQ Assay, a bias-controlled multiplex PCR. Under the source paper's analysis protocol: Nucleated cell counts per sample were estimated from amplification of reference gene primers within the assay. To quantify the absolute abundance of each unique TCRbeta CDR3 rearrangement, sequence reads were collapsed and filtered. For each sample, productive Simpson clonality was calculated as the square root of Simpson's diversity index across productive rearrangements. What TCRdb holds here is the immuneACCESS table cut down to in-frame rearrangements. Part of the clones is not present; checked against another copy, under half of the missing clones reflect an unresolved V gene, and the others are unexplained. D and trimming come from the DNA, and the V and J calls and clone size come from that table. This sample comprises about 220,000 clones, roughly 80% of them detected only once. Of the sample, approximately 5% is held by the ten largest clones.

In regard to this clone: It has no known antigen specificity. Base qualities are not recorded, but no much larger clone differs from it by a single base.

From the cysteine up to the phenylalanine, the CDR3 has a length of 16 residues. Of all the DNA, just the CDR3 is kept, 48 bases in frame from base 1. CDR1 and CDR2 are read off the germline V gene (reference sequence) as WNHNN and SYGVQD. V is reduced by 3 bases and J by 2 bases, leaving a spacing of 17 bases between them. Participants in the prospective study were aged about 18 to 100 years, lived in over 20 United States geographic areas, and enrolled through a virtual design. To assign participants to cohorts, the prospective study relied on clinical history that participants themselves reported in a screening survey and a study questionnaire. Exposed participants had been in contact, within 2 weeks of entering the study, with a person who had a PCR-confirmed or clinician-diagnosed case of COVID-19. Each participant in the prospective study had whole blood, serum and a nasopharyngeal or oropharyngeal swab collected by mobile phlebotomists. Over a roughly two-month period, participants in the prospective study had the option of providing additional blood draws and questionnaires. Prospective study blood samples were shipped either frozen or at room temperature before DNA extraction.

The sample was PBMCs or T cells enriched from blood (not recorded which). The sequence joins TRBV10-1 to TRBJ2-7; matching of 6 bases hints at TRBD2 as the D gene. This TCR came from a woman in her forties or fifties who had been exposed to COVID-19. The bases read TGCGCCAGCAGTGATTCCTTAGGAGCGGGCACCTACGAGCAGTACTTC. The resulting protein is CASSDSLGAGTYEQYF.